This is a list of T cell receptor beta chains from one sample in a study of PD-1 blockade in classical Hodgkin lymphoma. TCRdb's copy holds only in-frame clones and misses some; the assay was immunoSEQ multiplex PCR. Of 40,000 to 45,000 clones in the sample, over 55% were seen once. The specimen was peripheral blood mononuclear cells (PBMCs), collected at baseline. These receptors originate from a human donor with classical Hodgkin lymphoma. CDR3s include the opening cysteine and the closing phenylalanine or tryptophan. The order of the fields is D gene, clone size, V gene, J gene, CDR3 DNA, CDR3 protein. A D gene is named only where the DNA matches it firmly. Clone sizes are given selectively: once, few, many, or a class where the clone is expanded.

d_call: .; clone_size: .; v_call: TRBV9; j_call: TRBJ2-7; cdr3_nt: TGTGCCAGCAGCGGGGACATGCCCTACGAGCAGTACTTC; cdr3_aa: CASSGDMPYEQYF
d_call: TRBD2; clone_size: once; v_call: TRBV9; j_call: TRBJ2-7; cdr3_nt: TGTGCCAGCAGCGTAGAGGCTAGCGGGGGTCGAGAGCAGTACTTC; cdr3_aa: CASSVEASGGREQYF
d_call: .; clone_size: few; v_call: TRBV9; j_call: TRBJ1-3; cdr3_nt: TGTGCCAGCAGCCCGACAGGTTCTGGAAACACCATATATTTT; cdr3_aa: CASSPTGSGNTIYF
d_call: .; clone_size: .; v_call: TRBV7-3; j_call: TRBJ2-1; cdr3_nt: TGTGCCAGCAGCTTAAGGGGCGGACTAATGGGACACGGGGGCAATGAGCAGTTCTTC; cdr3_aa: CASSLRGGLMGHGGNEQFF
d_call: .; clone_size: .; v_call: TRBV29-1; j_call: TRBJ2-1; cdr3_nt: TGCAGCGTTGCGGCGAGGGGATTCTACAATGAGCAGTTCTTC; cdr3_aa: CSVAARGFYNEQFF
d_call: .; clone_size: .; v_call: TRBV6-5; j_call: TRBJ1-5; cdr3_nt: TGTGCCAGCAGTTACAGATGGGGGGATCAGCCCCAGCATTTT; cdr3_aa: CASSYRWGDQPQHF
d_call: .; clone_size: once; v_call: TRBV5-1; j_call: TRBJ1-4; cdr3_nt: TGCGCCAGCAGCTTGCGGGGGTATACTAATGAAAAACTGTTTTTT; cdr3_aa: CASSLRGYTNEKLFF
d_call: .; clone_size: .; v_call: TRBV5-1; j_call: TRBJ2-5; cdr3_nt: TGCGCCAGCAGCTCCCCCAGTGGGGCCCAAGAGACCCAGTACTTC; cdr3_aa: CASSSPSGAQETQYF
d_call: .; clone_size: .; v_call: TRBV27; j_call: TRBJ2-7; cdr3_nt: TGTGCCAGCAGTTTAGGCGGCTACGAGCAGTACTTC; cdr3_aa: CASSLGGYEQYF
d_call: .; clone_size: .; v_call: TRBV19; j_call: TRBJ2-7; cdr3_nt: TGTGCCAGTAGTATAGGACCGACGTACGAGCAGTACTTC; cdr3_aa: CASSIGPTYEQYF
d_call: TRBD1; clone_size: .; v_call: TRBV19; j_call: TRBJ2-2; cdr3_nt: TGTGCCAGTGCTCAGGGGGCTAACACCGGGGAGCTGTTTTTT; cdr3_aa: CASAQGANTGELFF
d_call: .; clone_size: .; v_call: TRBV15; j_call: TRBJ2-2; cdr3_nt: TGTGCCACCAGCAGAGATATCGGCAAGACGAACACCGGGGAGCTGTTTTTT; cdr3_aa: CATSRDIGKTNTGELFF
d_call: .; clone_size: .; v_call: TRBV11-2; j_call: TRBJ1-5; cdr3_nt: TGTGCCAGCAGCTTAGGGGCAGGGTTTCAGCCCCAGCATTTT; cdr3_aa: CASSLGAGFQPQHF
d_call: .; clone_size: few; v_call: TRBV30; j_call: TRBJ1-1; cdr3_nt: TGTGCCTGGAGTCCCTTAGTAGCGAACACTGAAGCTTTCTTT; cdr3_aa: CAWSPLVANTEAFF
d_call: .; clone_size: .; v_call: TRBV10-3; j_call: TRBJ2-5; cdr3_nt: TGTGCCATCACCGACTCAGCCGGGACGGAAGAGACCCAGTACTTC; cdr3_aa: CAITDSAGTEETQYF
d_call: .; clone_size: .; v_call: TRBV9; j_call: TRBJ1-6; cdr3_nt: TGTGCCAGCAGCGTAGGTTTAGGGTCGAATTCACCCCTCCACTTT; cdr3_aa: CASSVGLGSNSPLHF
d_call: TRBD1; clone_size: .; v_call: TRBV7-9; j_call: TRBJ2-7; cdr3_nt: TGTGCCAGCAGCTTAGCAGGGGGCCGCGACGAGCAGTACTTC; cdr3_aa: CASSLAGGRDEQYF
d_call: .; clone_size: .; v_call: TRBV6-6; j_call: TRBJ1-1; cdr3_nt: TGTGCCAGCAGTGCAGGAGACAGAGCTTTCTTT; cdr3_aa: CASSAGDRAFF
d_call: TRBD2; clone_size: .; v_call: TRBV27; j_call: TRBJ2-5; cdr3_nt: TGTGCCAGCAGCGAGGGACTACTAGCAGGCCAAGAGACCCAGTACTTC; cdr3_aa: CASSEGLLAGQETQYF
d_call: .; clone_size: .; v_call: TRBV5-6; j_call: TRBJ2-5; cdr3_nt: TGTGCCAGCAGCTTTCTACAGGGAGGACAACAAGAGACCCAGTACTTC; cdr3_aa: CASSFLQGGQQETQYF
d_call: TRBD1; clone_size: once; v_call: TRBV6-1; j_call: TRBJ1-1; cdr3_nt: TGTGCCAGCAGAGCAACAGGGGTGAACACTGAAGCTTTCTTT; cdr3_aa: CASRATGVNTEAFF
d_call: .; clone_size: .; v_call: TRBV5-1; j_call: TRBJ2-5; cdr3_nt: TGCGCCAGCAGCTTGACCGGTGAGGAGACCCAGTACTTC; cdr3_aa: CASSLTGEETQYF
d_call: TRBD2; clone_size: few; v_call: TRBV9; j_call: TRBJ2-7; cdr3_nt: TGTGCCAGCAGCGTAGTAGCGGGGGGACTTTACGAGCAGTACTTC; cdr3_aa: CASSVVAGGLYEQYF
d_call: .; clone_size: .; v_call: TRBV18; j_call: TRBJ2-7; cdr3_nt: TGTGCCAGCTCACCCTTAGTAGAGCAGTACTTC; cdr3_aa: CASSPLVEQYF
d_call: .; clone_size: .; v_call: TRBV30; j_call: TRBJ2-7; cdr3_nt: TGTGCCTGGGCCGCGTCCAACGAGCAGTACTTC; cdr3_aa: CAWAASNEQYF
d_call: .; clone_size: once; v_call: TRBV6-1; j_call: TRBJ1-2; cdr3_nt: TGTGCCAGCAGTGACGTGGGGGCGAACTATGGCTACACCTTC; cdr3_aa: CASSDVGANYGYTF
d_call: .; clone_size: .; v_call: TRBV9; j_call: TRBJ2-5; cdr3_nt: TGTGCCAGCAGCAGTGGGGGAGAAAAGACCCAGTACTTC; cdr3_aa: CASSSGGEKTQYF
d_call: .; clone_size: .; v_call: TRBV2; j_call: TRBJ1-2; cdr3_nt: TGTGCCAGCATCTTGTGGGTCGACTACACCTTC; cdr3_aa: CASILWVDYTF
d_call: .; clone_size: few; v_call: TRBV7-3; j_call: TRBJ1-1; cdr3_nt: TGTGCCAGCAGCTTCTATGGGGAAACTGAAGCTTTCTTT; cdr3_aa: CASSFYGETEAFF
d_call: .; clone_size: .; v_call: TRBV9; j_call: TRBJ2-7; cdr3_nt: TGTGCCAGCAGCGTAGGGGCGAGGGAGCCCTCCTACGAGCAGTACTTC; cdr3_aa: CASSVGAREPSYEQYF
d_call: TRBD1; clone_size: few; v_call: TRBV27; j_call: TRBJ2-7; cdr3_nt: TGTGCCACACGCAAAGGGCAGGGGGTCGACGAGCAGTACTTC; cdr3_aa: CATRKGQGVDEQYF
d_call: .; clone_size: medium-sized; v_call: TRBV27; j_call: TRBJ2-1; cdr3_nt: TGTGCCAGCAGTTTGGCCCGGGGCGACAATGAGCAGTTCTTC; cdr3_aa: CASSLARGDNEQFF
d_call: .; clone_size: .; v_call: TRBV6-5; j_call: TRBJ1-2; cdr3_nt: TGTGCCAGCATCACTTGGGCTCAGCTCGAGCGTGGCTACACCTTC; cdr3_aa: CASITWAQLERGYTF
d_call: TRBD1; clone_size: .; v_call: TRBV6-6; j_call: TRBJ1-5; cdr3_nt: TGTGCCAGCAGTGGGGACAGGGGCCAGCCCCAGCATTTT; cdr3_aa: CASSGDRGQPQHF
d_call: .; clone_size: .; v_call: TRBV13; j_call: TRBJ2-1; cdr3_nt: TGTGCCAGCAGCGACATCCGGACTGGGAGACAGTTCTTC; cdr3_aa: CASSDIRTGRQFF
d_call: TRBD2; clone_size: once; v_call: TRBV4-3; j_call: TRBJ2-6; cdr3_nt: TGCGCCAGCAGCCTCGACGGGGGGTCTGGGGCCAACGTCCTGACTTTC; cdr3_aa: CASSLDGGSGANVLTF
d_call: .; clone_size: .; v_call: TRBV6-6; j_call: TRBJ1-4; cdr3_nt: TGTGCCACCCAGTCCGGGACCCGAAATGAAAAACTGTTTTTT; cdr3_aa: CATQSGTRNEKLFF
d_call: .; clone_size: .; v_call: TRBV27; j_call: TRBJ2-7; cdr3_nt: TGTGCCAGCAGTAACTGGGACGGTTCCTACGAGCAGTACTTC; cdr3_aa: CASSNWDGSYEQYF
d_call: .; clone_size: .; v_call: TRBV13; j_call: TRBJ1-2; cdr3_nt: TGTGCCAGCAGCTCTGGGTCCTTAGGGTGGTATGGCTACACCTTC; cdr3_aa: CASSSGSLGWYGYTF
d_call: .; clone_size: .; v_call: TRBV5-5; j_call: TRBJ1-3; cdr3_nt: TGTGCCAGCAGCTTGTCGGGGGCCGGAGGAAACACCATATATTTT; cdr3_aa: CASSLSGAGGNTIYF
d_call: .; clone_size: .; v_call: TRBV7-3; j_call: TRBJ1-2; cdr3_nt: TGTGCCAGCGGCCTGGGAAGTTTGAACTATGGCTACACCTTC; cdr3_aa: CASGLGSLNYGYTF
d_call: .; clone_size: few; v_call: TRBV19; j_call: TRBJ2-2; cdr3_nt: TGTGCCAGTAGGCCCCGGGCCCTAACCCCCGGGGAGCTGTTTTTT; cdr3_aa: CASRPRALTPGELFF
d_call: .; clone_size: .; v_call: TRBV19; j_call: TRBJ2-1; cdr3_nt: TGTGCCAGTAGTATGAGGGGGGGCTCCTACAATGAGCAGTTCTTC; cdr3_aa: CASSMRGGSYNEQFF
d_call: TRBD1; clone_size: .; v_call: TRBV7-9; j_call: TRBJ1-2; cdr3_nt: TGTGCCAGCAGCTTAGAGGGGGGACAGGGAAGAGAGGACTACACCTTC; cdr3_aa: CASSLEGGQGREDYTF
d_call: .; clone_size: .; v_call: TRBV4-3; j_call: TRBJ2-1; cdr3_nt: TGCGCCAGCAGCCAAGGGACAGCCGCCTCCTCCTACAATGAGCAGTTCTTC; cdr3_aa: CASSQGTAASSYNEQFF
d_call: TRBD1; clone_size: once; v_call: TRBV2; j_call: TRBJ2-3; cdr3_nt: TGTGCCAGCAGGGAGTTTACAACAGGGGTGAGAGACACAGATACGCAGTATTTT; cdr3_aa: CASREFTTGVRDTDTQYF
d_call: TRBD2; clone_size: .; v_call: TRBV27; j_call: TRBJ2-5; cdr3_nt: TGTGCCAGCAGGAAGCGGGAGGAAGAGACCCAGTACTTC; cdr3_aa: CASRKREEETQYF
d_call: .; clone_size: .; v_call: TRBV30; j_call: TRBJ1-1; cdr3_nt: TGTGCCTGGAGTGTCGTAGCGGGAGAGAACACTGAAGCTTTCTTT; cdr3_aa: CAWSVVAGENTEAFF
d_call: TRBD2; clone_size: .; v_call: TRBV27; j_call: TRBJ2-7; cdr3_nt: TGTGCCAGCAGTACGGTAGCGGGAGTATCCGAGCAGTACTTC; cdr3_aa: CASSTVAGVSEQYF
d_call: .; clone_size: .; v_call: TRBV6-6; j_call: TRBJ1-2; cdr3_nt: TGTGCCAGCAGTATGACCGGGACGGTCTATGGCTACACCTTC; cdr3_aa: CASSMTGTVYGYTF
d_call: TRBD2; clone_size: .; v_call: TRBV9; j_call: TRBJ2-5; cdr3_nt: TGTGCCAGCAGCGTTGGCTCCCGGCGGGGGGGCCGAGAGACCCAGTACTTC; cdr3_aa: CASSVGSRRGGRETQYF
d_call: .; clone_size: .; v_call: TRBV6-5; j_call: TRBJ1-1; cdr3_nt: TGTGCCAGCAGTTACTCGAATCTTCAAGCTTTCTTT; cdr3_aa: CASSYSNLQAFF
d_call: TRBD1; clone_size: once; v_call: TRBV4-1; j_call: TRBJ1-1; cdr3_nt: TGCGCCAGCAGAACAGGGGGAGGTACTGAAGCTTTCTTT; cdr3_aa: CASRTGGGTEAFF
d_call: .; clone_size: .; v_call: TRBV29-1; j_call: TRBJ1-2; cdr3_nt: TGCAGCGTTGGATTCGGGGACATCTATGGCTACACCTTC; cdr3_aa: CSVGFGDIYGYTF
d_call: .; clone_size: .; v_call: TRBV7-9; j_call: TRBJ2-7; cdr3_nt: TGTGCCAGCAGCCCCGGGGGGCTCGAGCAGTACTTC; cdr3_aa: CASSPGGLEQYF
d_call: .; clone_size: few; v_call: TRBV7-6; j_call: TRBJ2-1; cdr3_nt: TGTGCCAGCAGCTCGGCCTACAATGAGCAGTTCTTC; cdr3_aa: CASSSAYNEQFF
d_call: .; clone_size: once; v_call: TRBV10-3; j_call: TRBJ1-4; cdr3_nt: TGTGCCATCAGTTCCGGTGGAAAACTGTTTTTT; cdr3_aa: CAISSGGKLFF
d_call: .; clone_size: .; v_call: TRBV18; j_call: TRBJ2-2; cdr3_nt: TGTGCCAGCTCACCATTAAGACGGACCAACACCGGGGAGCTGTTTTTT; cdr3_aa: CASSPLRRTNTGELFF
d_call: .; clone_size: .; v_call: TRBV6-5; j_call: TRBJ2-1; cdr3_nt: TGTGCCAGCAGTTACTCCGTCAATGAGCAGTTCTTC; cdr3_aa: CASSYSVNEQFF
d_call: .; clone_size: once; v_call: TRBV7-9; j_call: TRBJ2-3; cdr3_nt: TGTGCCAGCAGCCATTACGGGGAGAACACAGATACGCAGTATTTT; cdr3_aa: CASSHYGENTDTQYF